This TCR beta chain was obtained from a study of T cells after yellow fever vaccination. Overall study results and limits: Peaking on day 5 versus 15, the secondary response was faster but weaker. Post-booster repertoires contained most primary-vaccination clones again (96% CD4, roughly 90% CD8). Researchers noted that a small share of clonotypes showed up in both CD4 and CD8 compartments.

Synthesis of TCR cDNA relied on 5'RACE template switching, which attached a universal primer site and UMIs. Each CDR3 protein gets one entry after TCRdb re-called the 5' RACE reads with MiXCR. The table includes 300,000 to 400,000 distinct CDR3 sequences, about 8.3% detected once. This CDR3 has 11 amino acids. The V gene's germline CDR1 is SGHTA and CDR2 FQGNSA. The V and J ends lost 5 bases and 10 bases respectively, with 9 bases between them. This clonotype was picked up many times. Its antigen is as yet unknown. This rearrangement joins TRBV7-2 to TRBJ2-1; possible D gene TRBD2, 5 bases. The starting material was PBMCs, obtained about 49 days after the first yellow fever vaccination. This sequence was found in a man between 18 and 35 years old who received the YFV17D yellow fever vaccine. The CDR3 loop is CASSPEREQFF. CDR3 coding DNA: TGTGCCAGCAGCCCCGAGCGGGAGCAGTTCTTC.